This T cell receptor beta chain was obtained from a study of OX40 agonist ivuxolimab in advanced cancers. Overall study context: The patients received agonistic anti-OX40 (CD134) antibody ivuxolimab. 30% to 40% of patients had received prior checkpoint inhibitor therapy. At doses from 0.01 to 10 mg/kg, patients were given intravenous ivuxolimab every 2 weeks.

Germline loops: CDR1 SGHTS, CDR2 YDEGEE. The V gene lost 0 bases and the J gene lost 6 bases, with 7 bases spanning the gap. The CDR3 is 13 residues long. The table came from immunoSEQ multiplex PCR; TCRdb's copy has only in-frame clones and leaves some out. The sample has fewer than 80,000 clones, roughly four fifths seen once. This clonotype was sampled from an adult with an advanced solid tumor such as melanoma, head and neck, liver or kidney cancer. The chain links TRBV5-8 to TRBJ2-1, with a possible D match to TRBD2 (5 bases). This specimen consisted of CD4+ or CD8+ T cells sorted from blood, obtained in a trial of the OX40 agonist ivuxolimab. Written as DNA, the CDR3 is TGTGCCAGCAGCTTGGTGGGAGCCAATGAGCAGTTCTTC. Protein sequence: CASSLVGANEQFF.